What follows are 30 T cell receptor beta chains derived from one specimen sequenced in a study of cytomegalovirus exposure and HLA in healthy donors. Vbeta (60) and Jbeta (13) primers were used in the PCR. The assay was immunoSEQ multiplex PCR, and TCRdb's table has in-frame clones only and misses some. The repertoire holds about 130,000 clones, with 78% as singletons. Source material: PBMCs. Receptors were obtained from a woman aged 18-29 years in good health and CMV-seronegative.

This chain connects TRBV7-9 to TRBJ1-1; 8 positions agree with TRBD1. Germline V gene lookup returns CDR1 SEHNR and CDR2 FQNEAQ (reference sequence). The CDR3 is made up of 18 amino acids. V was pared by 5 bases and J by 2 bases, with 16 bases of the junction left unmatched. Here the CDR3 reads CASSTSPGQAASNTEAFF. The CDR3 region has the DNA TGTGCCAGCAGCACCAGTCCGGGACAGGCCGCTTCAAACACTGAAGCTTTCTTT.

The chain combines TRBV11-2 with TRBJ2-1, with TRBD1 matching 9 bases. After removal of 5 bases from V and 6 bases from J, the junction contained 8 bases not matched to a gene. Germline V CDR1 and CDR2: SGHAT, FQNNGV. This CDR3 comprises 15 residues. The chain's CDR3 is CASSSPGQGVNEQFF. CDR3 sequence (DNA): TGTGCCAGCAGCAGTCCGGGACAGGGTGTCAATGAGCAGTTCTTC. Drawing the rest from reference TRBV11-2 and TRBJ2-1, the complete variable domain is EAGVAQSPRYKIIEKRQSVAFWCNPISGHATLYWYQQILGQGPKLLIQFQNNGVVDDSQLPKDRFSAERLKGVDSTLKIQPAKLEDSAVYLCASSSPGQGVNEQFFGPGTRLTVL.

This chain uses TRBV7-9 with TRBJ1-2; D is unclear. This CDR3 spans 16 amino acids. The V gene's germline CDR1 is SEHNR and CDR2 FQNEAQ (reference sequence). V lost 5 bases, J lost 0 bases, and 16 bases lay in between. Here the CDR3 reads CASSPRIRSSNYGYTF. The CDR3 DNA reads as TGTGCCAGCAGCCCTCGGATCCGGAGCTCTAACTATGGCTACACCTTC.

The chain has TRBV30 and TRBJ1-2, with D uncertain. Germline CDR1 GTSNPN, CDR2 SVGIG (reference sequence). The CDR3 runs 15 residues. V was trimmed by 3 bases and J by 3 bases, leaving 17 bases between them. This CDR3 reads CAWRQGGRGYYGYTF. The CDR3 DNA follows: TGTGCCTGGAGGCAAGGCGGCCGGGGATACTATGGCTACACCTTC.

The chain uses TRBV19 and TRBJ2-1, with TRBD2 matching 10 bases. With V trimmed by 7 bases and J by 6 bases, 6 bases remained unmatched. The CDR3 is made up of 14 amino acids. Germline V lookup: CDR1 LNHDA, CDR2 SQIVND (reference sequence). The CDR3 here is CASTGSGRSNEQFF. CDR3 in DNA: TGTGCCAGTACCGGTAGCGGGAGGAGCAATGAGCAGTTCTTC. Full variable domain (outside the CDR3, taken from reference TRBV19 and TRBJ2-1): DGGITQSPKYLFRKEGQNVTLSCEQNLNHDAMYWYRQDPGQGLRLIYYSQIVNDFQKGDIAEGYSVSREKKESFPLTVTSAQKNPTAFYLCASTGSGRSNEQFFGPGTRLTVL.

This chain uses TRBV18 with TRBJ1-1; 7 nucleotides agree with TRBD1. The CDR3 has 17 residues. J was trimmed by 3 bases and V by 3 bases; bases with no gene match: 13. Germline V CDR1 and CDR2: KGHSH, LQKENI. CDR3 protein: CASSPPTGSPGDTEAFF. The CDR3 coding sequence is TGTGCCAGCTCACCCCCGACAGGGAGCCCGGGCGACACTGAAGCTTTCTTT. The full variable domain, in which reference TRBV18 and TRBJ1-1 provide the parts outside the CDR3, is NAGVMQNPRHLVRRRGQEARLRCSPMKGHSHVYWYRQLPEEGLKFMVYLQKENIIDESGMPKERFSAEFPKEGPSILRIQQVVRGDSAAYFCASSPPTGSPGDTEAFFGQGTRLTVV.

This clone was counted a few times. The chain carries TRBV7-2 and TRBJ2-7, with 11 bases lining up with TRBD2. CDR3 length equals 14 residues. J lost 2 bases, V lost 3 bases, and 0 bases had no gene match. CDR1 SGHTA and CDR2 FQGNSA come from the germline V gene. CDR3 region: CASSLTSGTYEQYF. CDR3 coding DNA: TGTGCCAGCAGCTTGACTAGCGGGACCTACGAGCAGTACTTC.

CDR3 amino acids: CASSHRDRDVLKASYEQYF. The CDR3 DNA reads as TGTGCCAGCTCACACAGGGACAGGGACGTTCTTAAGGCCTCCTACGAGCAGTACTTC. The chain links TRBV18 to TRBJ2-7; 9 nucleotides align to TRBD1. With V trimmed by 4 bases and J by 0 bases, 16 bases remained unmatched. Germline loops: CDR1 KGHSH, CDR2 LQKENI. This CDR3 spans 19 amino acids.

The rearrangement links TRBV18 to TRBJ1-3; no definite D call. Germline assignment: CDR1 KGHSH and CDR2 LQKENI. Deletions cut 2 bases from V and 0 bases from J, with 11 bases between. This CDR3 is built from 16 residues. CDR3 residues: CASSPSPESSGNTIYF. For the CDR3, the DNA is TGTGCCAGCTCACCAAGCCCGGAGAGCTCTGGAAACACCATATATTTT.

The rearrangement joins TRBV7-9 to TRBJ2-5; the match to TRBD2 covers 7 bases. CDR1 SEHNR and CDR2 FQNEAQ come from the germline V gene (reference sequence). The CDR3 is made up of 15 amino acids. Unmatched junction bases numbered 11, after V lost 6 bases and J lost 4 bases. The CDR3 coding sequence is TGTGCCAGCAGTGGAGTGGCGGGAGAGAGAGAGACCCAGTACTTC. Amino acid sequence: CASSGVAGERETQYF.

This clone came up many times. The rearrangement uses TRBV6-1 and TRBJ1-5; TRBD1 agrees at 9 bases. The CDR3 runs 16 residues. Trimming took 3 bases from V and 1 from J; bases not matched to a gene: 4. From germline, CDR1 is MNHNS and CDR2 SASEGT. CDR3 in DNA: TGTGCCAGCAGTGAGGGGACAGGGTTCAGCAATCAGCCCCAGCATTTT. Amino acid sequence: CASSEGTGFSNQPQHF.

The chain links TRBV30 to TRBJ2-5; 9 bases match TRBD1. Losses at the gene ends were 2 bases for V and 2 bases for J; bases not matched to a gene: 3. CDR3 size: 14 residues. The germline V gene has CDR1 GTSNPN and CDR2 SVGIG (reference sequence). CDR3 protein: CAWSRDRVQETQYF. DNA of the CDR3: TGTGCCTGGAGTAGGGACAGGGTACAAGAGACCCAGTACTTC.

This sequence joins TRBV29-1 and TRBJ2-3, with D possibly matching TRBD2 (6 bases). This CDR3 spans 14 amino acids. V was clipped by 2 bases and J by 1 base, with 10 bases between them. Per the germline V gene, CDR1 is SQVTM and CDR2 is ANQGSEA. CDR3 amino acids: CSVEHGSGTDTQYF. The CDR3 DNA sequence: TGCAGCGTTGAACACGGGAGTGGCACAGATACGCAGTATTTT.

This sequence joins TRBV5-4 and TRBJ2-3; D is ambiguous. Trimming shortened V by 0 bases and J by 0 bases, and 8 bases separated the two germline ends. Per germline, CDR1 SGHNT and CDR2 YYREEE (reference sequence). This CDR3 spans 15 amino acids. The CDR3 bases are TGTGCCAGCAGCTTGGACGTCCGGAGCACAGATACGCAGTATTTT. It translates to CASSLDVRSTDTQYF.

The V gene is TRBV2, the J gene TRBJ1-4; 8 nucleotides agree with TRBD1. This CDR3 is 15 amino acids long. The V segment lost 5 bases and the J segment 6 bases; nucleotides outside the gene matches: 8. Germline V CDR1 and CDR2: SNHLY, FYNNEI. The CDR3 reads CASSSQGASYEKLFF. CDR3 nucleotides: TGTGCCAGCAGTTCCCAGGGGGCGTCGTATGAAAAACTGTTTTTT.

The rearrangement joins TRBV10-3 to TRBJ1-1; tentative D call: TRBD1 (6 bases). Per germline, CDR1 ENHRY and CDR2 SYGVKD. The CDR3 has 13 residues. Trimming pared 7 bases from V and 0 bases from J, leaving 9 bases between. The CDR3 sequence is CAIKPGVNTEAFF. CDR3 in DNA: TGTGCCATCAAGCCAGGGGTGAACACTGAAGCTTTCTTT.

The gene calls are TRBV18 and TRBJ2-3; tentative D call: TRBD1 (5 bases). V lost 4 bases and J lost 4, with 15 bases in between. The germline CDR1 and CDR2 sequences are KGHSH and LQKENI. CDR3 length: 15 amino acids. The CDR3 reads CASSLEPSGSDTQYF. CDR3 DNA: TGTGCCAGCTCACTGGAACCCTCAGGGTCAGATACGCAGTATTTT.

This chain uses TRBV6-6 with TRBJ2-1; the match to TRBD2 covers 11 bases. The CDR3 contains 16 residues. The J segment lost 6 bases and the V segment lost 7 bases, leaving 11 bases of the junction unmatched. CDR1 and CDR2 (germline): MNHNY, SVGAGI (reference sequence). CDR3 loop: CASTPMASGGSNEQFF. The CDR3 region has the DNA TGTGCCAGCACTCCTATGGCTAGCGGGGGGAGCAATGAGCAGTTCTTC.

V and J are TRBV7-9 and TRBJ2-1; 9 bases match TRBD1. CDR1 is SEHNR, CDR2 FQNEAQ, per germline (reference sequence). V lost 3 bases to trimming and J lost 5 bases; unmatched junction nucleotides: 5. The CDR3 spans 15 residues. CDR3 amino acids: CASSFRTGVNNEQFF. The CDR3 nucleotides read TGTGCCAGCAGCTTCCGGACAGGGGTCAACAATGAGCAGTTCTTC.

This clone was detected only a few times. In DNA, the CDR3 is TGTGCCAGCAGCTTGAGTCTGATATACAGACAGGGGGCGGAAGATACGCAGTATTTT. This gives the protein CASSLSLIYRQGAEDTQYF. The genes are TRBV5-6 and TRBJ2-3; TRBD1 agrees at 10 bases. Germline V gene lookup returns CDR1 SGHDT and CDR2 YYEEEE. The trim removed 1 base at V and 5 bases at J, leaving 16 bases unmatched. CDR3 length equals 19 residues.

The rearrangement links TRBV5-1 to TRBJ1-1; D is possibly TRBD1 (6 bases). Germline V lookup: CDR1 SGHRS, CDR2 YFSETQ. Trimming took 7 bases from V and 6 from J, leaving 25 bases between them. There are 16 residues in the CDR3. CDR3 residues: CASLPRGGFNLAEAFF. The CDR3 DNA follows: TGCGCCAGCCTACCCCGAGGGGGTTTCAACCTCGCTGAAGCTTTCTTT.

The chain uses TRBV7-6 and TRBJ2-7; 13 nucleotides align to TRBD2. The germline gives CDR1 SGHVS, CDR2 FNYEAQ. The CDR3 sequence is 18 residues long. Trimming cost V 2 bases and J 0 bases; bases outside gene matches: 7. CDR3 protein: CASSLRGTSGISSYEQYF. CDR3 in DNA: TGTGCCAGCAGCTTACGGGGGACTAGCGGGATAAGCTCCTACGAGCAGTACTTC.

The chain joins TRBV4-1 to TRBJ2-7; perhaps TRBD1 as D (5 bases). The CDR3 is 13 amino acids. The germline V gene encodes CDR1 MGHRA and CDR2 YSYEKL. V was pared by 6 bases and J by 3 bases, with 12 bases between. The CDR3 DNA follows: TGCGCCAGCAGAGGGGTCGGAGTCTACGAGCAGTACTTC. Amino acid sequence: CASRGVGVYEQYF.

The V call is TRBV29-1, the J call TRBJ2-7, with 7 bases matching TRBD2. The CDR3 has 14 amino acids. Losses at the gene ends were 6 bases for V and 6 bases for J; bases not matched to a gene: 14. Germline loops: CDR1 SQVTM, CDR2 ANQGSEA. CDR3 residues: CSVPAGDLSGEQYF. In nucleotides, the CDR3 is TGCAGCGTACCCGCGGGAGACCTAAGCGGCGAGCAGTACTTC.

The chain is built from TRBV10-1 and TRBJ1-1; weak D call: TRBD1 (6 bases). V was clipped by 6 bases and J by 1 base, with 15 bases between them. The germline V gene encodes CDR1 WNHNN and CDR2 SYGVQD (reference sequence). The length of the CDR3 is 15 residues. The CDR3 nucleotides read TGCGCCAGCAGCTACGGGACACCTAAGAACACTGAAGCTTTCTTT. This encodes CASSYGTPKNTEAFF.

Here the CDR3 reads CATSRAPDLAGVNEQFF. The CDR3, as DNA: TGTGCCACCAGCAGAGCCCCAGATCTAGCGGGAGTAAATGAGCAGTTCTTC. The V gene is TRBV15, the J gene TRBJ2-1; 10 bases are shared with TRBD2. Germline loops: CDR1 LNHNV, CDR2 YYDKDF (reference sequence). V was pared by 1 base and J by 7 bases, with 10 bases of the junction left unmatched. This CDR3 is built from 17 residues. Full variable domain (remainder filled in from reference TRBV15 and TRBJ2-1): DAMVIQNPRYQVTQFGKPVTLSCSQTLNHNVMYWYQQKSSQAPKLLFHYYDKDFNNEADTPDNFQSRRPNTSFCFLDIRSPGLGDTAMYLCATSRAPDLAGVNEQFFGPGTRLTVL.

The chain's CDR3 is CASSLGSKLNTEAFF. CDR3 nucleotides: TGTGCCAGCAGTTTGGGCTCGAAGTTGAACACTGAAGCTTTCTTT. The rearrangement links TRBV28 to TRBJ1-1; D remains unclear. CDR1 is MDHEN and CDR2 is SYDVKM in the germline V gene. Trimming pared 3 bases from V and 0 bases from J, leaving 11 bases between. The CDR3 sequence is 15 residues long.

V usage is TRBV30 and J usage is TRBJ2-1, with 8 bases matching TRBD2. Germline lookup yields CDR1 GTSNPN and CDR2 SVGIG (reference sequence). With V trimmed by 0 bases and J by 4 bases, 5 bases remained unmatched. This CDR3 is built from 15 residues. The CDR3 protein is CAWSVGTRIYNEQFF. In nucleotides, the CDR3 is TGTGCCTGGAGTGTAGGGACTAGAATTTACAATGAGCAGTTCTTC.

The CDR3 loop is CASSLKQGYGYTF. The CDR3 coding sequence is TGCGCCAGCAGCTTGAAACAGGGGTATGGCTACACCTTC. This sequence joins TRBV5-1 and TRBJ1-2; 7 nucleotides line up with TRBD1. Germline V gene lookup returns CDR1 SGHRS and CDR2 YFSETQ. Trimming cost V 1 base and J 5 bases; bases outside gene matches: 2. The CDR3 totals 13 residues.

The CDR3 DNA reads as TGTGCCAGCAGTTACAGGGGGACAGGGGGCTACACTGAAGCTTTCTTT. Translation gives CASSYRGTGGYTEAFF. The chain links TRBV6-5 to TRBJ1-1; 12 bases are shared with TRBD1. The V and J ends lost 2 bases and 3 bases, in that order; junction bases with no gene match: 4. Germline V gene data show CDR1 as MNHEY and CDR2 as SVGAGI. The CDR3 has 16 amino acids.